This T cell receptor beta chain was identified in a study of lymphopenia after photon versus proton radiotherapy. Study-wide results and caveats: Larger post-nadir TCR diversity loss correlated inversely with survival in deceased patients. Post-nadir diversity loss with photons came from oligoclonal expansion, particularly CD8+ Temra cells. Survival link was tested only in deceased patients; proton benefit remains a possibility. Relative stability marked proton patients; photon patients lost diversity and naive cells.

Details on this clone: What it recognizes is unknown.

Produced via immunoSEQ multiplex PCR; TCRdb's table is partial and in-frame only. This table has approximately 150,000 clones, roughly nine tenths appearing once. This CDR3 has 16 amino acids. The V gene's germline CDR1 is MNHNS and CDR2 SASEGT. The V segment lost 3 bases and the J segment 6 bases; nucleotides outside the gene matches: 9. The TCR sequence derives from a man aged 50 or older with gastric cancer. Specimen: peripheral blood, collected from a patient treated with photon-based radiotherapy. The chain couples TRBV6-1 to TRBJ1-2; 11 bases are a match to TRBD1. Written as DNA, the CDR3 is TGTGCCAGCAGTGACCTAAGGACAGGGGGCGGGAATGGCTACACCTTC. Its translation: CASSDLRTGGGNGYTF.